The present entry profiles one T cell receptor beta chain with its context. The antigen this receptor binds is unknown. This may be a read error: a much more frequent sequence differs by one nucleotide. This entry belongs to a study of molecular identifiers for immune sequencing clone quantification (dated by TCRdb to 2016 to 2018). The study in broad terms: For a replicate experiment, RNA from 20,000 or 100,000 naive CD8 T cells was divided into five aliquots, and four of the five aliquots were sequenced. The study was a methods study using CD8 T cells to benchmark molecular-identifier clustering-based TCR repertoire sequencing (MIDCIRS) and TCR RNA copy counting. General conclusions and limits of the study: In CMV-specific effector cells, clones with more than 20 RNA copies contained over 99% of molecules, whereas in naive cells such clones contained under 1% of molecules. Naive libraries contained spiked-in Jurkat TCR RNA (10 copies' worth), which is not part of the donor repertoire. Spiked-in Jurkat TCR RNA equal to a single cell's worth was reported to be detectable even within 1,100,000 naive CD8 T cells. When barcode sub-clustering was not used, chimeric consensus sequences inflated TCR diversity, with chimeras reaching as high as 47%. Highly expanded clone sizes could be underestimated if identical TCR molecules share a barcode. About 3 recovered TCR RNA copies per cell were obtained by modeling, versus about 9 by digital PCR, implying a capture efficiency of 30% to 35%.

Library method: PCR. The instrument given in TCRdb is NextSeq 500. Bulk TCR libraries were prepared as previously described, using TCR primers listed in Table S5. The Qiagen AllPrep DNA/RNA kit was used to purify total RNA. Before analysis, reads from multiple sequencing runs of one library were combined. For the original study's pipeline: Only reads with exact TCR constant sequence were kept, trimmed to 150 nt, and grouped by their 12-nt molecular barcodes. Reads within each barcode group were sub-clustered using a 15% Levenshtein threshold, and quality-weighted consensus sequences were constructed for each RNA molecule. Non-functional sequences were discarded, and so were lower-count sequences lying one edit away from another sequence. Based on fitting two negative binomial distributions, any barcode sub-cluster with under 20% of the maximum read count was discarded. TCRdb itself trimmed the public reads at Q25 with fastp, ran MiXCR and retained productive beta chains. Every distinct CDR3 protein forms one entry, paired with its most common genes and DNA. The V and J calls, along with clone size, are taken from TCRdb and not from the paper's own processing. Within this sample are 300,000 to 400,000 distinct CDR3 sequences, with 24% of them counted one time only. The top ten hold 0.65% to 0.75% of the sample.

Libraries of naive CD8 T cells were generated from roughly 21,000 to 960,000 sorted cells, with 10%, 30% or 50% of the purified RNA used. Naive CD8 T cells, defined as CD8+CD4-CCR7+CD45RA+, were FACS-sorted into RLT Plus buffer on a BD FACSAria II. To test detection sensitivity, Jurkat RNA equivalent to more than eight TCR copies was spiked into samples of about 20,000-1,100,000 naive CD8 T cells. Enrichment of CD8 T cells was done with RosetteSep CD8+ T Cell Enrichment Cocktail plus Ficoll-Paque, and ACK red cell lysis came afterward. V was cut back by 6 bases and J by 8 bases, leaving a gap of 10 bases between them. From the cysteine up to the phenylalanine, the CDR3 has a length of 11 residues. The DNA shown is the 33-base CDR3, in frame from base 1.

This TCR was recovered from a human donor in good health. Some libraries in this study had Jurkat cell RNA spiked in. Recombination linked TRBV12-3 or TRBV12-4 to TRBJ2-5; the D gene cannot be resolved reliably. Sequencing was done on a sample of naive CD8+ T cells from blood, with Jurkat cell RNA spiked in. In the paper's terms, the cell subset or site label means: FACS-sorted CD8+CD4-CCR7+CD45RA+ naive T cells. The CDR3 is CASSPNRTQYF. The nucleotides are TGTGCCAGCAGCCCCAATAGAACCCAGTACTTC.